The clone carrying this TCR beta chain was recorded once. The target antigen is unknown. The sample originates from a study of vaccination and CD4 T cells after COVID-19. As for the study in general: SARS-CoV-2, HCoV-NL63, HCoV-OC43 and HCoV-229E supplied the overlapping spike peptides used to stimulate cells.

Treatment in this sample: approximately 9-day PBMC culture with coronavirus spike peptide pools or control peptides (ViraFEST assay). Positive PCR tests were logged from March through December 2020, ahead of US Alpha, Beta and Delta variants. Cultured CD4+ T cell DNA underwent sequencing with the Oncomine TCR Beta short-read assay. A single record per CDR3 protein comes from TCRdb applying MiXCR to the PCR reads. The sample lists 20,000 to 25,000 distinct CDR3 sequences, 50% seen once, with about 9.4% in the top ten. Regarding the study as a whole: Going from about 22 to 38, median SARS-CoV-2-reactive clonotypes did not rise significantly.

Unmatched junction bases numbered 5, after V lost 2 bases and J lost 4 bases. CDR3 length: 16 amino acids. Germline V CDR1 and CDR2: MNHEY, SVGEGT. The TCR sequence derives from a human donor who had recovered from COVID-19. V and J are TRBV6-2 or TRBV6-3 and TRBJ2-1, with 10 nucleotides matching TRBD2. The sample consisted of CD4+ T cells from blood, cultured in vitro. The CDR3 here is CASSYDLAGVYNEQFF. The CDR3, as DNA: TGTGCCAGCAGTTACGATCTAGCGGGAGTATACAATGAGCAGTTCTTC.